This record covers a single TCR beta chain. The antigen remains undetermined. The sample belongs to a study of T-cell reconstitution after alpha-beta-depleted transplantation in children. Study conclusions and caveats: Several hundred rapidly expanded clones from non-depleted graft cells reportedly supplied alpha-beta T cells about two months post-transplant. Surviving recipient T cells and thymic progenitors underlay high day-60 TCRbeta diversity in some patients.

This CDR3 spans 13 amino acids. The germline CDR1 and CDR2 sequences are SQVTM and ANQGSEA. V lost 4 bases and J lost 4; bases outside the gene matches: 6. Preparation of the TCRbeta library was carried out with unique molecular identifiers. TCRdb recomputed calls from the PCR reads with MiXCR, one row per CDR3 protein. Found here are just under 250,000 distinct CDR3 sequences, under 30% of them singletons; the top ten hold 2% to 3%. Here the sequenced sample was PBMCs, taken before TCRalphabeta/CD19-depleted stem cell transplant. The chain joins TRBV29-1 to TRBJ1-2; TRBD1 aligns across 7 bases. This TCR came from a girl aged 2 to 9 with Fanconi anemia, due to receive a stem cell transplant. The CDR3 DNA reads TGCAGCGTTGTTCAGGGGGTTAGCTATGGCTACACCTTC. Amino acids: CSVVQGVSYGYTF. Variable domain in full (rest from reference TRBV29-1 and TRBJ1-2): SAVISQKPSRDICQRGTSLTIQCQVDSQVTMMFWYRQQPGQSLTLIATANQGSEATYESGFVIDKFPISRPNLTFSTLTVSNMSPEDSSIYLCSVVQGVSYGYTFGSGTRLTVV.